These T cell receptor beta chains were read from a single sample in a study of molecular identifiers for immune sequencing clone quantification. Using its own MiXCR run on the PCR reads, TCRdb lists one record per CDR3 protein. This sample carries roughly 93,000 distinct CDR3 sequences, around 17% of them seen once, and the ten largest clones take around 0.88%. The specimen sequenced was naive CD8+ T cells from blood, with Jurkat cell RNA spiked in. These receptors all stem from a human donor in good health. Some libraries in this study had Jurkat cell RNA spiked in. The CDR3 runs from the conserved cysteine through the conserved F or W.

v_call: TRBV19; cdr3_aa: CASSVLKELFF
v_call: TRBV5-1; cdr3_aa: CASSDPSGRAINEQFF
v_call: TRBV27; cdr3_aa: CASSPDMVNQPQHF
v_call: TRBV12-3/TRBV12-4; cdr3_aa: CASSQGRMNTEAFF
v_call: TRBV4-3; cdr3_aa: CASSQDFLALEQYF
v_call: TRBV29-1; cdr3_aa: CSVGTGADQPQHF
v_call: TRBV21-1; cdr3_aa: CASSKVRVGQPQHF
v_call: TRBV19; cdr3_aa: CASSISLGQLPTDTQYF
v_call: TRBV7-2; cdr3_aa: CASSSFPAGYNEQSF
v_call: TRBV2; cdr3_aa: CASSEGSVAPGTQYF
v_call: TRBV11-2; cdr3_aa: CASSLDPGQLQETQYF
v_call: TRBV15; cdr3_aa: CATSRGQDPEAFF
v_call: TRBV19; cdr3_aa: CASSLTGMNTEAFF
v_call: TRBV23-1; cdr3_aa: CASSQGIGIPYEQYF
v_call: TRBV4-2; cdr3_aa: CASSPPGDLLFTEAFF
v_call: TRBV4-3; cdr3_aa: CASSQGVSSTNEQYF
v_call: TRBV7-3; cdr3_aa: CASSSFGGLAGANEQFF
v_call: TRBV15; cdr3_aa: CATSRDLAWQETQYF
v_call: TRBV9; cdr3_aa: CASSGQASGANVLTF
v_call: TRBV5-1; cdr3_aa: CASSLYGQSTDTQYF
v_call: TRBV6-5; cdr3_aa: CASSYSRYQETQYF
v_call: TRBV6-2/TRBV6-3; cdr3_aa: CASTQGVAEAFF
v_call: TRBV20-1; cdr3_aa: CSAMSGGASIYETQYF
v_call: TRBV7-6; cdr3_aa: CASSLGAGASYEQYF
v_call: TRBV6-5; cdr3_aa: CASSYSEPTGDDNTEAFF
v_call: TRBV30; cdr3_aa: CAWSREAEAFF
v_call: TRBV6-5; cdr3_aa: CASSQTGGGTDTQYF
v_call: TRBV12-3/TRBV12-4; cdr3_aa: CASTGGHSEQYF
v_call: TRBV7-9; cdr3_aa: CASSSPGLATQYF
v_call: TRBV7-9; cdr3_aa: CASSDGDRAGNQPQHF
v_call: TRBV19; cdr3_aa: CASSETGANTEAFF
v_call: TRBV29-1; cdr3_aa: CSVEEDRAEQYF
v_call: TRBV4-3; cdr3_aa: CASSQDTEDEQFF
v_call: TRBV7-9; cdr3_aa: CASSPPGTGGIEQYF
v_call: TRBV6-6; cdr3_aa: CASSAWDRGDEQYF
v_call: TRBV6-2/TRBV6-3; cdr3_aa: CASSYPSGQFF
v_call: TRBV20-1; cdr3_aa: CSARDLEGGIEKLFF
v_call: TRBV9; cdr3_aa: CASSGYMGGGPTDTQYF
v_call: TRBV7-8; cdr3_aa: CASSEPSGGTDTQYF
v_call: TRBV7-9; cdr3_aa: CASSPGTMYPDTQYF
v_call: TRBV7-6; cdr3_aa: CASSRTGGTDTQYF
v_call: TRBV28; cdr3_aa: CASSLAGHSDGYTF
v_call: TRBV9; cdr3_aa: CASSPAQGGGNTIYF
v_call: TRBV27; cdr3_aa: CASSLTGGIEQCF
v_call: TRBV28; cdr3_aa: CASKWQSSYNEQFF
v_call: TRBV9; cdr3_aa: CASSPLRDSRTPGELFF
v_call: TRBV2; cdr3_aa: CASSVGAQPQHF
v_call: TRBV4-2; cdr3_aa: CASSQDYGRLYGYTF